A single sample gave rise to the 19 T cell receptor beta chains below, sequenced in a study of CD8+ T cells in alopecia areata. Sequencing templates came from extracted RNA that was reverse transcribed into cDNA. The method was immunoSEQ multiplex PCR; TCRdb's version includes in-frame clones alone and lacks a portion of them. The table shows roughly 170,000 clones, with 59% occurring only once. Material: CD4+ T cells sorted from blood, obtained at week 0. These receptors all come from a human donor with alopecia areata.

The chain is built from TRBV4-1 and TRBJ2-1; D gene uncertain. Trimming took 0 bases from V and 5 from J, leaving 5 bases between them. Per germline, CDR1 MGHRA and CDR2 YSYEKL. This CDR3 has 13 residues. In DNA, the CDR3 is TGCGCCAGCAGCCAAGATCGGGACAATGAGCAGTTCTTC. Translated, it gives CASSQDRDNEQFF.

V and J are TRBV2 and TRBJ1-1; TRBD1 matches at 7 bases. The ends lost 3 bases at V and 5 bases at J; junction bases unmatched: 9. CDR1 and CDR2 (germline): SNHLY, FYNNEI. The CDR3 loop spans 15 amino acids. CDR3 protein: CASSDMSGGVTEAFF. As DNA, the CDR3 is TGTGCCAGCAGTGACATGTCAGGGGGAGTAACTGAAGCTTTCTTT.

This chain joins TRBV25-1 and TRBJ1-4; D not certain. Germline-derived CDR1 and CDR2 are MGHDK and SYGVNS. The CDR3 is made up of 13 amino acids. Deletions cut 4 bases from V and 5 bases from J, with 8 bases between. Here the CDR3 reads CASSAPVNEKLFF. CDR3 DNA: TGTGCCAGCAGTGCCCCCGTCAATGAAAAACTGTTTTTT.

This clone was observed a few times. The genes are TRBV6-1 and TRBJ2-1; D is uncertain. The CDR3 consists of 13 residues. Trimming removed 7 bases at V and 2 bases at J, with 9 bases between. Per the germline V gene, CDR1 is MNHNS and CDR2 is SASEGT. Written as DNA, the CDR3 is TGTGCCAGCACCCCCACAGCCTACAATGAGCAGTTCTTC. The encoded protein is CASTPTAYNEQFF.

CDR3 bases: TGTGCCTGGAGTTTCGACAATGAGCAGTTCTTC. It specifies CAWSFDNEQFF. This sequence joins TRBV30 and TRBJ2-1; no definite D call. With 2 bases removed from V and 5 bases from J, the gap between germline ends came to 4 bases. The CDR3 length is 11 residues. Germline V gene data show CDR1 as GTSNPN and CDR2 as SVGIG (reference sequence).

V and J are TRBV10-3 and TRBJ1-2, with D tentatively TRBD1 (5 bases). The CDR3 is made up of 14 amino acids. With 8 bases removed from V and 4 bases from J, the gap between germline ends came to 17 bases. Germline V gives CDR1 ENHRY, CDR2 SYGVKD. The CDR3 sequence is CAIAATQGGYGYTF. Here the CDR3 DNA reads TGTGCCATCGCGGCGACTCAGGGAGGCTATGGCTACACCTTC.

The chain joins TRBV6-5 to TRBJ2-7; D could derive from TRBD1 or TRBD2 (6 bases each). Per the germline V gene, CDR1 is MNHEY and CDR2 is SVGAGI. This CDR3 has 15 amino acids. The germline V and J ends were trimmed by 3 bases and 6 bases, with 18 bases remaining between them. CDR3 loop: CASSYGGGVMGEQYF. CDR3 sequence (DNA): TGTGCCAGCAGTTATGGGGGCGGGGTGATGGGCGAGCAGTACTTC.

Only a few counts were recorded for this clone. The chain couples TRBV7-9 to TRBJ2-7; 7 bases are a match to TRBD2. Losses at the gene ends were 5 bases for V and 5 bases for J; bases not matched to a gene: 9. The CDR3 is made up of 14 amino acids. Germline values: CDR1 SEHNR, CDR2 FQNEAQ (reference sequence). In nucleotides, the CDR3 is TGTGCCAGCAGCCGTAGCTGGCGGGAGAACGAGCAGTACTTC. Translating it yields CASSRSWRENEQYF.

In DNA, the CDR3 is TGTGCCAGCAGTAGGGAGGCCCTTAGCAATCAGCCCCAGCATTTT. Translation: CASSREALSNQPQHF. The chain recombines TRBV2 with TRBJ1-5; D uncertain. The CDR3 runs to 15 residues. Germline V lookup: CDR1 SNHLY, CDR2 FYNNEI. V dropped 5 bases and J dropped 0 bases, with 11 bases sitting between them.

The rearrangement uses TRBV30 and TRBJ2-5; D may correspond to TRBD1 or TRBD2 (5 bases each). This CDR3 region has 14 residues. Trimming removed 2 bases at V and 9 bases at J, with 19 bases between. Germline CDR1 and CDR2: GTSNPN and SVGIG (reference sequence). This CDR3 reads CAWSLNGAGVAQYF. In nucleotides, the CDR3 is TGTGCCTGGAGTCTTAACGGGGCTGGAGTTGCCCAGTACTTC.

For the CDR3, the DNA is TGTGCCAGCAGTGAAGGGAAACGAGGCTACACCTTC. It encodes CASSEGKRGYTF. The rearrangement links TRBV6-5 to TRBJ1-2; D ambiguous. The CDR3 consists of 12 residues. V lost 5 bases to trimming and J lost 8 bases, with 12 bases between them. The germline CDR1 and CDR2 sequences are MNHEY and SVGAGI.

V and J are TRBV18 and TRBJ1-6; 8 bases line up with TRBD1. Germline CDR1 reads KGHSH; CDR2 reads LQKENI. The CDR3 is 15 amino acids. V shed 0 bases, J shed 15 bases, and the junction held 10 bases outside the gene matches. CDR3 nucleotide sequence: TGTGCCAGCTCACCACCGGGACAGGAGTTTATCAACCTCCACTTT. It translates to CASSPPGQEFINLHF.

CDR3 DNA: TGTGCCAGCAGCTCTATAGCGGGGCGGGAGACCCAGTACTTC. Protein: CASSSIAGRETQYF. V is TRBV7-2 and J is TRBJ2-5, with 8 bases fitting TRBD2. CDR3 length: 14 amino acids. Germline trimming cut 4 bases from V and 5 bases from J; bases unmatched to any gene: 6. Germline V gives CDR1 SGHTA, CDR2 FQGNSA.

The chain recombines TRBV30 with TRBJ1-5; 10 bases are shared with TRBD1. This CDR3 comprises 15 residues. Germline values: CDR1 GTSNPN, CDR2 SVGIG (reference sequence). J lost 7 bases, V lost 4 bases, and 10 bases had no gene match. CDR3 DNA: TGTGCCTGGACCCCCGCGGGACAGGGGAGGCAGCCCCAGCATTTT. It encodes CAWTPAGQGRQPQHF.

The chain carries TRBV29-1 and TRBJ1-2; perhaps TRBD1 as D (5 bases). Trimming shortened V by 4 bases and J by 0 bases, and 9 bases separated the two germline ends. CDR1 is SQVTM and CDR2 is ANQGSEA in the germline V gene. The CDR3 spans 13 residues. CDR3 DNA: TGCAGCGTTGCGGACAACCCTAACTATGGCTACACCTTC. Protein: CSVADNPNYGYTF.

The chain recombines TRBV11-2 with TRBJ2-5, with no clear D. Trimming removed 1 base at V and 5 bases at J, with 8 bases between. The CDR3 is 13 amino acids. Germline CDR1 and CDR2: SGHAT and FQNNGV. CDR3 DNA: TGTGCCAGCAGCTTAGGTCAAAGGGAGACCCAGTACTTC. Translating gives CASSLGQRETQYF.

This chain connects TRBV6-5 to TRBJ1-3; D is unclear. V gave up 5 bases and J gave up 4 bases, with 3 bases separating them. The germline CDR1 and CDR2 sequences are MNHEY and SVGAGI. This CDR3 has 11 amino acids. CDR3 amino acids: CASSTGNTIYF. The CDR3 bases are TGTGCCAGCAGTACCGGAAACACCATATATTTT.

The count of this clone is one. The rearrangement uses TRBV7-9 and TRBJ1-2; 9 bases match TRBD1. The CDR3 covers 13 residues. Germline CDR1 is SEHNR and CDR2 is FQNEAQ (reference sequence). V gave up 2 bases and J gave up 7 bases; unmatched junction bases: 2. The CDR3 is CASSLPGQGGYTF. The CDR3 nucleotides read TGTGCCAGCAGCTTACCGGGACAGGGTGGCTACACCTTC. The whole variable domain, filled in from reference TRBV7-9 and TRBJ1-2, reads DTGVSQNPRHKITKRGQNVTFRCDPISEHNRLYWYRQTLGQGPEFLTYFQNEAQLEKSRLLSDRFSAERPKGSFSTLEIQRTEQGDSAMYLCASSLPGQGGYTFGSGTRLTVV.

CDR3 residues: CASSSLTDTQYF. As DNA, the CDR3 is TGTGCCAGCAGCTCGTTAACAGATACGCAGTATTTT. The V gene is TRBV7-9, the J gene TRBJ2-3; unclear D gene. V dropped 4 bases and J dropped 3 bases, with 5 bases sitting between them. The CDR3 is made up of 12 amino acids. Germline V gene sequence: CDR1 SEHNR, CDR2 FQNEAQ (reference sequence).